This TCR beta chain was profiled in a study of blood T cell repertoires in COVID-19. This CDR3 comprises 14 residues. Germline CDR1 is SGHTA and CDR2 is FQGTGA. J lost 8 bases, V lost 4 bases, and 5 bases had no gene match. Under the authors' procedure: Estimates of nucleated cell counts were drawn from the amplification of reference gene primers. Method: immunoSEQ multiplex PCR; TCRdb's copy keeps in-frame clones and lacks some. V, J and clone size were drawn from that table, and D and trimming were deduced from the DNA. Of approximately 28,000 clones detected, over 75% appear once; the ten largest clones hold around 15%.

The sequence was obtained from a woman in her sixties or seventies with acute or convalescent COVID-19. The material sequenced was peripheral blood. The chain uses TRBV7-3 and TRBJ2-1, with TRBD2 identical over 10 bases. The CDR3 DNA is TGTGCCAGCAGCTCAGCGGGGGGGCAGGATGAGCAGTTCTTC. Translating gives CASSSAGGQDEQFF.